The sequence of this TCR beta chain was determined in a study of blood T cell repertoires in COVID-19. Study details: Acute and convalescent COVID-19 samples came from the United States, Italy and Spain. Nucleic acid was either cDNA or gDNA, and it came from T cells, B-cell-depleted T cells, or PBMCs.

The CDR3 is made up of 18 amino acids. In the original processing: Reference gene primer amplification yielded estimated nucleated cell counts. The assay was immunoSEQ multiplex PCR, and TCRdb's table has in-frame clones only and misses some. V and J calls and clone size are given by that table; D and trimming were obtained from the DNA. The data contain 200,000 to 250,000 clones, 65% to 85% of them singletons. The sequencing input was peripheral blood. The chain couples TRBV1 to TRBJ2-5; the listed D gene, TRBD2, was not tested against the DNA. TRBV1 is recorded as a pseudogene. The source of this sequence is a woman aged 25-40 years with COVID-19, enrolled during active disease. The CDR3 DNA follows: TGCACCAGCAGCCAAGATCAATCTAGGGGACTAGTAAAAGAGACCCAGTACTTC. Translating gives CTSSQDQSRGLVKETQYF.